What follows describes a single T cell receptor beta chain. Its specificity is unknown. This entry belongs to a study of T-cell reconstitution after alpha-beta-depleted transplantation in children. Study conclusions and caveats: Expanded graft clones numbering several hundred reportedly gave rise to alpha-beta T cells about two months after transplant. Elevated TCRbeta diversity at day 60 was traced, in some patients, to surviving recipient T cells and thymic progenitors. A year had passed since transplant, and T-cell counts and diversity by then came mostly from newly produced T cells.

The library targeted TCRbeta and was prepared with unique molecular identifiers. TCRdb re-analysed the PCR reads in MiXCR, keeping a single row per CDR3 protein. Of almost 600,000 distinct CDR3 sequences in the sample, 25% to 30% are singletons; the top ten hold 35% to 40%. Trimming removed 6 bases at V and 6 bases at J, with 18 bases between. This CDR3 spans 13 amino acids. The germline gives CDR1 DFQATT, CDR2 SNEGSKA (reference sequence). The material sequenced was PBMCs, taken before TCRalphabeta/CD19-depleted stem cell transplant. The rearrangement uses TRBV20-1 and TRBJ2-7; tentatively, D is TRBD2 (5 bases). The TCR was taken from a boy younger than two with Wiskott-Aldrich syndrome, due to receive a stem cell transplant. The CDR3 DNA reads as TGCAGTGCCACTAGAGAGGTCAGTCGCGAGCAGTACTTC. Amino acid sequence: CSATREVSREQYF.